Only a few counts were recorded for the clone carrying this TCR beta chain. The time point denotes: healthy volunteer bleed at 2 weeks. Unfractionated whole blood yielded the extracted total RNA. The CDR3 covers 14 residues. The germline V and J ends were trimmed by 8 bases and 3 bases, with 17 bases remaining between them. Germline values: CDR1 MDHEN, CDR2 SYDVKM. MiXCR, applied by TCRdb to the RACE reads, yields one record per CDR3 protein. Of over 85,000 distinct CDR3 sequences listed, just under 9% were seen once; the top ten hold 2.9%. This specimen comes from a study of human T cells and chemical hapten exposure.

This TCR derives from a female donor in good health. Some clones in this sample may be carry-over from other donors' samples. The source material was whole blood. The chain joins TRBV28 to TRBJ2-7; D might be TRBD2 (5 bases). In DNA form, the CDR3 reads TGTGCCAGCGCCAAAGGAGGTCCGGTCTACGAGCAGTACTTC. As protein: CASAKGGPVYEQYF.